A selection of T cell receptor beta chains follows, all from one sample in a study of OX40 agonist ivuxolimab in advanced cancers. This table comes from immunoSEQ multiplex PCR, and its TCRdb copy is limited to in-frame clones, with some not included. The table records about 58,000 clones, over 65% of them present only once. The material was CD4+ or CD8+ T cells sorted from blood, obtained in a trial of the OX40 agonist ivuxolimab. The receptors stem from an adult with an advanced solid tumor such as melanoma, head and neck, liver or kidney cancer. Both conserved end residues are part of each CDR3. The D gene is left open where the match is weak. Clone size appears in some rows only: once, few, many, or a class for an expanded clone.

abundance: once; j_gene: TRBJ1-4; v_gene: TRBV7-9; d_gene: TRBD1; len: 15; CDR3nt: TGTGCCAGCAGCACTGCGGGTCAGGGGGGTGAAAAACTGTTTTTT; CDR3aa: CASSTAGQGGEKLFF
abundance: .; j_gene: TRBJ2-3; v_gene: TRBV7-6; d_gene: TRBD2; len: 16; CDR3nt: TGTGCCAGCAGCCAAGGTCTAGCGGCCCGAACAGATACGCAGTATTTT; CDR3aa: CASSQGLAARTDTQYF
abundance: .; j_gene: TRBJ2-3; v_gene: TRBV7-8; d_gene: .; len: 15; CDR3nt: TGTGCCAGCAGCTTTCCCCGGGGGAGCACAGATACGCAGTATTTT; CDR3aa: CASSFPRGSTDTQYF
abundance: .; j_gene: TRBJ2-5; v_gene: TRBV18; d_gene: .; len: 14; CDR3nt: TGTGCCAGCTCTCAAGGGAGCAGGGGTGAGACCCAGTACTTC; CDR3aa: CASSQGSRGETQYF
abundance: .; j_gene: TRBJ1-5; v_gene: TRBV21-1; d_gene: .; len: 14; CDR3nt: TGTGCCAGGCGGGAAGGGGCGAGCAATCAGCCCCAGCATTTT; CDR3aa: CARREGASNQPQHF
abundance: .; j_gene: TRBJ1-2; v_gene: TRBV4-2; d_gene: .; len: 14; CDR3nt: TGTGCCAGCAGCCCATGGGGGCAAGGCTATGGCTACACCTTC; CDR3aa: CASSPWGQGYGYTF
abundance: once; j_gene: TRBJ2-7; v_gene: TRBV19; d_gene: .; len: 13; CDR3nt: TGTGCCAGTAAGGGACGCGGCCAACGGCCGCAGTACTTC; CDR3aa: CASKGRGQRPQYF
abundance: once; j_gene: TRBJ2-7; v_gene: TRBV5-1; d_gene: TRBD1; len: 16; CDR3nt: TGCGCCAGCAGTGCCACGACAGGGTCCTTAGTTTACGAGCAGTACTTC; CDR3aa: CASSATTGSLVYEQYF
abundance: .; j_gene: TRBJ2-1; v_gene: TRBV11-2; d_gene: .; len: 13; CDR3nt: TGTGCCAGCAGCCGGGATTTGGTCAATGAGCAGTTCTTC; CDR3aa: CASSRDLVNEQFF
abundance: once; j_gene: TRBJ2-2; v_gene: TRBV19; d_gene: TRBD2; len: 13; CDR3nt: TGTGCCAGTAGTACCAATAGCGGGGGGGAGCTGTTTTTT; CDR3aa: CASSTNSGGELFF
abundance: medium-sized; j_gene: TRBJ1-2; v_gene: TRBV19; d_gene: TRBD1; len: 16; CDR3nt: TGTGCCAGTAGTATCCGGGCAGGGGGTGACGTTTATGGCTACACCTTC; CDR3aa: CASSIRAGGDVYGYTF
abundance: .; j_gene: TRBJ1-5; v_gene: TRBV6-6; d_gene: .; len: 15; CDR3nt: TGTGCCAGCAGTTACGACGCAGGGTTCAATCAGCCCCAGCATTTT; CDR3aa: CASSYDAGFNQPQHF
abundance: few; j_gene: TRBJ1-1; v_gene: TRBV7-8; d_gene: .; len: 14; CDR3nt: TGTGCCAGCAGCTGGTACGGGATGAACACTGAAGCTTTCTTT; CDR3aa: CASSWYGMNTEAFF
abundance: .; j_gene: TRBJ2-3; v_gene: TRBV11-2; d_gene: .; len: 16; CDR3nt: TGTGCCAGCAGCTTAGGGACAGTTTCCAACACAGATACGCAGTATTTT; CDR3aa: CASSLGTVSNTDTQYF
abundance: .; j_gene: TRBJ1-4; v_gene: TRBV5-3; d_gene: .; len: 19; CDR3nt: TGTGCCAGAAGCTTGCAACGGGAGACCGACAGGAGAGTTTGTGAAAAACTGTTTTTT; CDR3aa: CARSLQRETDRRVCEKLFF
abundance: .; j_gene: TRBJ2-1; v_gene: TRBV18; d_gene: TRBD2; len: 17; CDR3nt: TGTGCCAGCTCACCGTTCCCTAGCGGAGAAATCTACAATGAGCAGTTCTTC; CDR3aa: CASSPFPSGEIYNEQFF
abundance: .; j_gene: TRBJ2-2; v_gene: TRBV7-8; d_gene: .; len: 14; CDR3nt: TGTGCCAGCAGCTTGTACAGGGTCACCGGGGAGCTGTTTTTT; CDR3aa: CASSLYRVTGELFF
abundance: .; j_gene: TRBJ2-3; v_gene: TRBV19; d_gene: TRBD2; len: 14; CDR3nt: TGTGCCAGCTCCCCCGGGGGGAGCACAGATACGCAGTATTTT; CDR3aa: CASSPGGSTDTQYF
abundance: .; j_gene: TRBJ1-1; v_gene: TRBV11-1; d_gene: TRBD1; len: 14; CDR3nt: TGTGCCAGCAGTCGACAGGGATCGAACACTGAAGCTTTCTTT; CDR3aa: CASSRQGSNTEAFF
abundance: .; j_gene: TRBJ1-2; v_gene: TRBV5-1; d_gene: TRBD1; len: 13; CDR3nt: TGCGCCACCCGCCCCCTTACAGGGGGCGGCTACACCTTC; CDR3aa: CATRPLTGGGYTF
abundance: once; j_gene: TRBJ1-6; v_gene: TRBV30; d_gene: .; len: 16; CDR3nt: TGTGCCTGGAGTGTAAGGGATGGCTCCTATAATTCACCCCTCCACTTT; CDR3aa: CAWSVRDGSYNSPLHF
abundance: .; j_gene: TRBJ1-6; v_gene: TRBV7-2; d_gene: .; len: 15; CDR3nt: TGTGCCAGCAGCTTAGCCGTCTTTTCCGATTCACCCCTCCACTTT; CDR3aa: CASSLAVFSDSPLHF
abundance: .; j_gene: TRBJ1-5; v_gene: TRBV7-8; d_gene: .; len: 16; CDR3nt: TGTGCCAGCAGCTTCGGGGAGGGCCTTCGCTCTCAGCCCCAGCATTTT; CDR3aa: CASSFGEGLRSQPQHF
abundance: .; j_gene: TRBJ2-3; v_gene: TRBV10-1; d_gene: .; len: 15; CDR3nt: TGCGCCGGGGGTCCCAGGGGACACTCCACAGATACGCAGTATTTT; CDR3aa: CAGGPRGHSTDTQYF
abundance: .; j_gene: TRBJ2-7; v_gene: TRBV19; d_gene: TRBD1; len: 15; CDR3nt: TGTGCCAGTAGTATAGCCATGACAGGGGGCCGCCAGCAGTACTTC; CDR3aa: CASSIAMTGGRQQYF
abundance: .; j_gene: TRBJ1-1; v_gene: TRBV18; d_gene: .; len: 13; CDR3nt: TGTGCCAGCTCACCACGGGGGGACACTGAAGCTTTCTTT; CDR3aa: CASSPRGDTEAFF
abundance: .; j_gene: TRBJ1-1; v_gene: TRBV18; d_gene: .; len: 14; CDR3nt: TGTGCCAGCTCACCACCAGCGGTTGGAACTGAAGCTTTCTTT; CDR3aa: CASSPPAVGTEAFF
abundance: few; j_gene: TRBJ1-2; v_gene: TRBV28; d_gene: .; len: 13; CDR3nt: TGTGCCAGCAGTTCCGGGACCCCCGGGGGCTACACCTTC; CDR3aa: CASSSGTPGGYTF
abundance: .; j_gene: TRBJ2-1; v_gene: TRBV18; d_gene: .; len: 14; CDR3nt: TGTGCCAGCTCACCACCGCGGGCCAGTAATGAGCAGTTCTTC; CDR3aa: CASSPPRASNEQFF